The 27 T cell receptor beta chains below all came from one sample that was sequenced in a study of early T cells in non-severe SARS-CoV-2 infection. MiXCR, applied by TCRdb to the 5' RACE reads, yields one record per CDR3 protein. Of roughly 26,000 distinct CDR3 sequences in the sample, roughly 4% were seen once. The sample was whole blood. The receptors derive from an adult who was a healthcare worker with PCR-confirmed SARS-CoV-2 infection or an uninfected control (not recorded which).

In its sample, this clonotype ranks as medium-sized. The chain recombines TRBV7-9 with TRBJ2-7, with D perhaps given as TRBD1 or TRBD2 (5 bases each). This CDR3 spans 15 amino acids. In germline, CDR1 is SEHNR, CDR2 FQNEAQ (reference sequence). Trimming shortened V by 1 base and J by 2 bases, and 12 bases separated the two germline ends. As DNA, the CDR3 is TGTGCCAGCAGCTTAGAAGGGACGGGGACCTACGAGCAGTACTTC. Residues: CASSLEGTGTYEQYF.

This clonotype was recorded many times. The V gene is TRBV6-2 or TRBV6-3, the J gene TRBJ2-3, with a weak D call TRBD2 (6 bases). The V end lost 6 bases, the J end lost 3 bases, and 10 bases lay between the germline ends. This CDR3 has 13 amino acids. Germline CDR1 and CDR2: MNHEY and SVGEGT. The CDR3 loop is CASRRDVTDTQYF. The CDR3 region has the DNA TGTGCCAGCAGGCGGGATGTGACAGATACGCAGTATTTT.

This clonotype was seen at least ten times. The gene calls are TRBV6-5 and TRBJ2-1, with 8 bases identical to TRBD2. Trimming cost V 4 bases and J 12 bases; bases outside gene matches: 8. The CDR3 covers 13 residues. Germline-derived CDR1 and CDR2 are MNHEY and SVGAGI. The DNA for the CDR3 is TGTGCCAGCAGTTCCACCCGGGGGGGCCCGCAGTTCTTC. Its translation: CASSSTRGGPQFF.

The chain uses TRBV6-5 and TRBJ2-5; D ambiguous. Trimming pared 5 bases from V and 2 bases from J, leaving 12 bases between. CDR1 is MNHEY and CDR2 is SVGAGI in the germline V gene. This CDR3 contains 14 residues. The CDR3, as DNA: TGTGCCAGCAGTACTGGTACTATTCAAGAGACCCAGTACTTC. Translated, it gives CASSTGTIQETQYF.

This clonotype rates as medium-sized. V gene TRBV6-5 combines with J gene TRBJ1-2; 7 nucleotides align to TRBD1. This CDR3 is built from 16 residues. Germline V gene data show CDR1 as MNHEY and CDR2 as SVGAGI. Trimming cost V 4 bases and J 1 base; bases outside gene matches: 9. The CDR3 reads CASSLYGQDFNYGYTF. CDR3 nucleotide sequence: TGTGCCAGCAGTTTATATGGACAGGACTTTAACTATGGCTACACCTTC.

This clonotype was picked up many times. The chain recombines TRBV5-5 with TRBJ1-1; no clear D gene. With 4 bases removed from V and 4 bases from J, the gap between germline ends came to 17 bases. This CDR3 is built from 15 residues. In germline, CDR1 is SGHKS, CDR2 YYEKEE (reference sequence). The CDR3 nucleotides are TGTGCCAGCAGCAGGGTAGACGAACTGGGCACTGAAGCTTTCTTT. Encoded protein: CASSRVDELGTEAFF.

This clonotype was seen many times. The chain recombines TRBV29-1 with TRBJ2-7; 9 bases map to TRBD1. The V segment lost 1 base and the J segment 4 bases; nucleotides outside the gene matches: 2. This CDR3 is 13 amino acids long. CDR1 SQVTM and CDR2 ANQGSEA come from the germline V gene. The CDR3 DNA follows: TGCAGCGTTGAAGGACAGGGGGGTTACGAGCAGTACTTC. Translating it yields CSVEGQGGYEQYF.

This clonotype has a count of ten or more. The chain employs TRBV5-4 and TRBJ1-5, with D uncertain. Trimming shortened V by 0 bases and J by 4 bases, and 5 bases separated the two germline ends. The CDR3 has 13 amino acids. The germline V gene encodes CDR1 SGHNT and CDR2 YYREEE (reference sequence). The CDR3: CASSLAPNQPQHF. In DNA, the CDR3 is TGTGCCAGCAGCTTGGCACCAAATCAGCCCCAGCATTTT. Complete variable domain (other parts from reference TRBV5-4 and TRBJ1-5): ETGVTQSPTHLIKTRGQQVTLRCSSQSGHNTVSWYQQALGQGPQFIFQYYREEENGRGNFPPRFSGLQFPNYSSELNVNALELDDSALYLCASSLAPNQPQHFGDGTRLSIL.

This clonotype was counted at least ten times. The CDR3 sequence: CASSGTGADIQYF. The CDR3 nucleotides read TGTGCCAGCAGTGGAACAGGGGCGGACATTCAGTACTTC. V gene TRBV12-3 or TRBV12-4 combines with J gene TRBJ2-4, with TRBD1 identical over 7 bases. V was pared by 5 bases and J by 8 bases, with 6 bases of the junction left unmatched. The length of the CDR3 is 13 residues.

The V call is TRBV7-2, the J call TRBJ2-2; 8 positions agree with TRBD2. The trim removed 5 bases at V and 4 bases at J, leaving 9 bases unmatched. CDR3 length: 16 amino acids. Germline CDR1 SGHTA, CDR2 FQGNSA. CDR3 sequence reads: CASSSSGGSSTGELFF. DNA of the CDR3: TGTGCCAGCAGCAGCAGCGGGGGCTCGTCCACCGGGGAGCTGTTTTTT.

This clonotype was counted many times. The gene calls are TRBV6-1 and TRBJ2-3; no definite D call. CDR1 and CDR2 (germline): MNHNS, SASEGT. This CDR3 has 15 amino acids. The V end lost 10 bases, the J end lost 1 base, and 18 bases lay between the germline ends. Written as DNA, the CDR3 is TGTGCCACCCTGGGTTGGCGTCCCGGCACAGATACGCAGTATTTT. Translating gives CATLGWRPGTDTQYF.

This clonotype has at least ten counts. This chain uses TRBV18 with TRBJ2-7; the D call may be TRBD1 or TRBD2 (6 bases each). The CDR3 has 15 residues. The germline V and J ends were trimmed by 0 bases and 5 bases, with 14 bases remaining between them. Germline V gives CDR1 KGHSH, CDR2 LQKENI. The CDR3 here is CASSPPGAEGHEQYF. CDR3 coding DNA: TGTGCCAGCTCACCACCGGGGGCGGAGGGCCACGAGCAGTACTTC.

Written as DNA, the CDR3 is TGTGCCAGCAGCCAGGGACTAGCGGGAGAAAAGCAGTACTTC. It specifies CASSQGLAGEKQYF. The chain combines TRBV3-1 with TRBJ2-7, with 14 positions matching TRBD2. The length of the CDR3 is 14 residues. Germline assignment: CDR1 LGHDT and CDR2 YNNKEL (reference sequence). Unmatched junction bases numbered 3, after V lost 3 bases and J lost 8 bases.

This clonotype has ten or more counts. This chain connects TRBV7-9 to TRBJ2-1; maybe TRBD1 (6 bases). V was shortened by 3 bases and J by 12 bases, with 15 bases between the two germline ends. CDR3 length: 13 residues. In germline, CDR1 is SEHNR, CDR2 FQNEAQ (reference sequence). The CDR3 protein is CASSFPAARGQFF. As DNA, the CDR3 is TGTGCCAGCAGCTTCCCTGCGGCCAGGGGGCAGTTCTTC.

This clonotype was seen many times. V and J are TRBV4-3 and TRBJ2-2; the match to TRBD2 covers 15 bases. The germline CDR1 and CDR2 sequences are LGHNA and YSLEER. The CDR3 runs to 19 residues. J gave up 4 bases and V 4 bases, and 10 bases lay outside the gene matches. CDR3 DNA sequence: TGCGCCAGCAGCCGGATGCCCGGACTAGCGGGAGGGCCCACCGGGGAGCTGTTTTTT. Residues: CASSRMPGLAGGPTGELFF.

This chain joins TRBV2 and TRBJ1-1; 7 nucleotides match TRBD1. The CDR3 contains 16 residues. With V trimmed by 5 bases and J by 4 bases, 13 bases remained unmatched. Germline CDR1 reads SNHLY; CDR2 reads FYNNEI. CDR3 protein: CASSQGEGPLGTEAFF. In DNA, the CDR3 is TGTGCCAGCAGTCAGGGGGAAGGGCCTTTGGGCACTGAAGCTTTCTTT.

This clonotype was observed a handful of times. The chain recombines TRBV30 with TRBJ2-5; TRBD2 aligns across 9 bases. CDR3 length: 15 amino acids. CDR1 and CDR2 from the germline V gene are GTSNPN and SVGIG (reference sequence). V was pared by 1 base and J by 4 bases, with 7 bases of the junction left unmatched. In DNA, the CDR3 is TGTGCCTGGAGTGGCAACATAGCGGGAGTAGAGACCCAGTACTTC. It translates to CAWSGNIAGVETQYF. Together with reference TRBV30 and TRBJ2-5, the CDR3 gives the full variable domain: SQTIHQWPATLVQPVGSPLSLECTVEGTSNPNLYWYRQAAGRGLQLLFYSVGIGQISSEVPQNLSASRPQDRQFILSSKKLLLSDSGFYLCAWSGNIAGVETQYFGPGTRLLVL.

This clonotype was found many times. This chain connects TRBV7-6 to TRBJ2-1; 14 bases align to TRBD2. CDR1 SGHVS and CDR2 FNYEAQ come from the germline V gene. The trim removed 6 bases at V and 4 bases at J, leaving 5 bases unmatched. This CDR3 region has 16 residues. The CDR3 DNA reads TGTGCCAGCAGTTGGACTAGCGGGAGGCAGTACAATGAGCAGTTCTTC. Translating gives CASSWTSGRQYNEQFF.

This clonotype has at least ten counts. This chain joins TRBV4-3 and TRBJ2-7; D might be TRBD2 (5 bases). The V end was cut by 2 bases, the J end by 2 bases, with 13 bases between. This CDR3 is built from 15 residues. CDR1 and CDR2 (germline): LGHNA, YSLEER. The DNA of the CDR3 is TGCGCCAGCAGCCAACGAAGCGGTTCTACCTACGAGCAGTACTTC. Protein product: CASSQRSGSTYEQYF.

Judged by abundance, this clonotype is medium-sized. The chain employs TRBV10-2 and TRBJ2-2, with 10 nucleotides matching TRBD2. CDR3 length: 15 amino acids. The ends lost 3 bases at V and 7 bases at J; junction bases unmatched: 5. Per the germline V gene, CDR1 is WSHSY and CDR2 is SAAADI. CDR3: CASSEPAGGYGELFF. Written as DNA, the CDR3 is TGCGCCAGCAGTGAACCAGCGGGAGGGTACGGGGAGCTGTTTTTT.

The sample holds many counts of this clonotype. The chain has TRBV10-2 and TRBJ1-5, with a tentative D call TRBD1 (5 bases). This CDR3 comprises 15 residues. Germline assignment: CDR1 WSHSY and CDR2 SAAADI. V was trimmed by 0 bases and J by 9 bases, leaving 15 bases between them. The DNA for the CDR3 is TGCGCCAGCAGTGAGTCGATTGGGGCAGTGGCGCCCCAGCATTTT. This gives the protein CASSESIGAVAPQHF.

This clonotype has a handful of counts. The CDR3 loop is CASSRGTTGEDTGELFF. The DNA of the CDR3 is TGTGCCAGCAGTCGAGGGACGACAGGGGAGGACACCGGGGAGCTGTTTTTT. The chain is built from TRBV6-2 or TRBV6-3 and TRBJ2-2, with 8 bases identical to TRBD1. The CDR3 contains 17 residues. Germline trimming cut 5 bases from V and 3 bases from J; bases unmatched to any gene: 11. Germline CDR1 MNHEY, CDR2 SVGEGT.

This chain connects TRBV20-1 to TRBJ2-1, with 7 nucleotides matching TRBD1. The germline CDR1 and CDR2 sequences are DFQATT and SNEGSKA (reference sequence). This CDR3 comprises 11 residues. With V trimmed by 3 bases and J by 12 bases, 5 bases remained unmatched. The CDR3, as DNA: TGCAGTGCTAGCGACCCAGGGGGGCAGTTCTTC. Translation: CSASDPGGQFF.

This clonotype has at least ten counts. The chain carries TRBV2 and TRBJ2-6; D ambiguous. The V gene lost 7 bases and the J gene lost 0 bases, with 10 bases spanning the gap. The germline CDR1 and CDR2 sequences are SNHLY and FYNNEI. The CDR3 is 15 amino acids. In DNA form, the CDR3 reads TGTGCCAGCACCTTCGATGTCTCTGGGGCCAACGTCCTGACTTTC. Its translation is CASTFDVSGANVLTF.

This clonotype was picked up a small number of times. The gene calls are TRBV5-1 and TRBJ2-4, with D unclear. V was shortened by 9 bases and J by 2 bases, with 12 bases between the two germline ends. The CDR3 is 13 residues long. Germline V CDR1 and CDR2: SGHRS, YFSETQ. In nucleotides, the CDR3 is TGCGCCACCACCCGATGGTCCAAAAACATTCAGTACTTC. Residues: CATTRWSKNIQYF.

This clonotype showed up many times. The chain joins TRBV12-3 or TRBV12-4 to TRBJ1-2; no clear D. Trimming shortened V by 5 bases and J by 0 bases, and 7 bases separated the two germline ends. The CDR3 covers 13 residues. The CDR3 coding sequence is TGTGCCAGCAGTCCCCAAGCTAACTATGGCTACACCTTC. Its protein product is CASSPQANYGYTF.

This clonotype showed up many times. The CDR3, as DNA: TGCAGTGCTAGGAGGGTTAGCTCCTATAATTCACCCCTCCACTTT. As protein: CSARRVSSYNSPLHF. This rearrangement joins TRBV20-1 to TRBJ1-6, with unresolved D. The ends were cut back, 3 bases at V and 0 bases at J, with 9 bases in the middle. This CDR3 comprises 15 residues. Germline CDR1 DFQATT, CDR2 SNEGSKA (reference sequence).